Below, 18 T cell receptor beta chains from the same sample are listed, as sequenced in a study of blood T cell repertoires in COVID-19. Using immunoSEQ multiplex PCR, the repertoire was profiled, and TCRdb retains in-frame clones only, with some absent. The sample lists fewer than 350,000 clones, 70% to 90% seen once, with 9.4% in the top ten. Material: peripheral blood. The receptor source for this set is a man aged 18-30 years with active or convalescent COVID-19.

The V call is TRBV4-1, the J call TRBJ1-5; possible D gene TRBD1, 6 bases. The CDR3 sequence is 16 residues long. The germline V gene encodes CDR1 MGHRA and CDR2 YSYEKL. V was shortened by 0 bases and J by 7 bases, with 16 bases between the two germline ends. This CDR3 reads CASSQDHVGGGQPQHF. CDR3 coding DNA: TGCGCCAGCAGCCAAGATCACGTTGGGGGGGGCCAGCCCCAGCATTTT.

Only one count was recorded for this clone. The chain links TRBV7-2 to TRBJ1-3; D unclear. The germline gives CDR1 SGHTA, CDR2 FQGNSA. The germline V and J ends were trimmed by 2 bases and 0 bases, with 5 bases remaining between them. The CDR3 extends over 14 amino acids. In nucleotides, the CDR3 is TGTGCCAGCAGCTTATCATTCTCTGGAAACACCATATATTTT. Translated: CASSLSFSGNTIYF.

This chain joins TRBV5-4 and TRBJ2-7, with D possibly matching TRBD1 (5 bases). Germline loops: CDR1 SGHNT, CDR2 YYREEE (reference sequence). V lost 5 bases to trimming and J lost 5 bases, with 17 bases between them. CDR3 length: 14 amino acids. CDR3 in DNA: TGTGCCAGCAGTCCAGGACAATCACGGGACGAGCAGTACTTC. Encoded protein: CASSPGQSRDEQYF.

The CDR3 protein is CASSRFWGLGLAGGKYQETQYF. The CDR3 region has the DNA TGCGCCAGCAGCCGTTTTTGGGGATTAGGACTAGCGGGGGGAAAGTACCAAGAGACCCAGTACTTC. The chain employs TRBV4-1 and TRBJ2-5; TRBD2 matches at 14 bases. Trimming took 4 bases from V and 0 from J; bases not matched to a gene: 19. CDR1 and CDR2 from the germline V gene are MGHRA and YSYEKL. The CDR3 contains 22 residues.

The V call is TRBV11-2, the J call TRBJ1-5; possibly TRBD1 for D (5 bases). CDR1 SGHAT and CDR2 FQNNGV come from the germline V gene. The CDR3 extends over 15 amino acids. V lost 3 bases to trimming and J lost 4 bases, with 13 bases between them. This CDR3 reads CASSLGGVQNQPQHF. CDR3 sequence (DNA): TGTGCCAGCAGCTTGGGGGGGGTTCAGAATCAGCCCCAGCATTTT. Complete variable domain (other parts from reference TRBV11-2 and TRBJ1-5): EAGVAQSPRYKIIEKRQSVAFWCNPISGHATLYWYQQILGQGPKLLIQFQNNGVVDDSQLPKDRFSAERLKGVDSTLKIQPAKLEDSAVYLCASSLGGVQNQPQHFGDGTRLSIL.

The rearrangement joins TRBV7-6 to TRBJ2-1; 8 bases are shared with TRBD2. Trimming cost V 4 bases and J 1 base; bases outside gene matches: 9. This CDR3 has 17 residues. Germline V CDR1 and CDR2: SGHVS, FNYEAQ. The CDR3 sequence: CASSSFTRGGSYNEQFF. DNA of the CDR3: TGTGCCAGCAGCTCGTTTACCCGGGGGGGATCCTACAATGAGCAGTTCTTC.

The J gene is TRBJ1-6, the V gene TRBV13; the D is unclear. This CDR3 is 14 amino acids long. V was cut by 5 bases and J by 3 bases, with 8 bases left in between. In germline, CDR1 is PRHDT, CDR2 FYEKMQ (reference sequence). For the CDR3, the DNA is TGTGCCAGCAGCAGCCGGGGCTATAATTCACCCCTCCACTTT. It encodes CASSSRGYNSPLHF.

This rearrangement joins TRBV7-2 to TRBJ2-3; 9 bases are a match to TRBD2. The V gene's germline CDR1 is SGHTA and CDR2 FQGNSA. This CDR3 is built from 16 residues. V was clipped by 2 bases and J by 1 base; unmatched bases: 4. The CDR3 is CASSLRAGGRTDTQYF. CDR3 nucleotide sequence: TGTGCCAGCAGCTTAAGGGCGGGGGGGCGCACAGATACGCAGTATTTT. Based on the CDR3 plus reference TRBV7-2 and TRBJ2-3, the full variable domain is GAGVSQSPSNKVTEKGKDVELRCDPISGHTALYWYRQSLGQGLEFLIYFQGNSAPDKSGLPSDRFSAERTGGSVSTLTIQRTQQEDSAVYLCASSLRAGGRTDTQYFGPGTRLTVL.

The chain has TRBV5-5 and TRBJ1-4, with 7 bases aligning to TRBD1. V trimming: 0 bases; J trimming: 8 bases; junction bases outside the gene matches: 4. From germline, CDR1 is SGHKS and CDR2 YYEKEE (reference sequence). This CDR3 spans 14 amino acids. This chain's CDR3 is CASSLDRGHEKLFF. The CDR3 DNA sequence: TGTGCCAGCAGCTTGGACAGGGGACACGAAAAACTGTTTTTT.

The gene calls are TRBV10-3 and TRBJ1-5; no reliable D call. Trimming stripped 5 bases from V and 5 bases from J, with 10 bases between. The CDR3 contains 13 residues. Germline CDR1 is ENHRY and CDR2 is SYGVKD. The CDR3 loop reads CAISPLSDQPQHF. Here the CDR3 DNA reads TGTGCCATCAGTCCACTCAGCGATCAGCCCCAGCATTTT.

The chain employs TRBV10-3 and TRBJ2-1; D is possibly TRBD2 (6 bases). V was shortened by 8 bases and J by 5 bases, with 13 bases between the two germline ends. The CDR3 spans 13 residues. Germline lookup yields CDR1 ENHRY and CDR2 SYGVKD. The CDR3 is CAISSGVDNEQFF. The CDR3 DNA follows: TGTGCCATCTCTTCGGGGGTTGACAATGAGCAGTTCTTC.

The count of this clone is one. The gene calls are TRBV6-5 and TRBJ1-4; D perhaps matches TRBD1 (5 bases). Deletions cut 2 bases from V and 7 bases from J, with 14 bases between. Germline CDR1 and CDR2: MNHEY and SVGAGI. CDR3 length: 15 residues. The CDR3 reads CASSYRGGGGEKLFF. DNA of the CDR3: TGTGCCAGCAGTTACCGGGGGGGTGGAGGTGAAAAACTGTTTTTT.

The gene calls are TRBV2 and TRBJ2-7; D might be TRBD1 (6 bases). This CDR3 is 17 amino acids long. Germline V lookup: CDR1 SNHLY, CDR2 FYNNEI. V was trimmed by 6 bases and J by 3 bases, leaving 24 bases between them. The CDR3 nucleotides are TGTGCCAGCAGCCCCGCACCCCTCGGGACACTGGGCTACGAGCAGTACTTC. Residues: CASSPAPLGTLGYEQYF. The whole variable domain, filled in from reference TRBV2 and TRBJ2-7, reads EPEVTQTPSHQVTQMGQEVILRCVPISNHLYFYWYRQILGQKVEFLVSFYNNEISEKSEIFDDQFSVERPDGSNFTLKIRSTKLEDSAMYFCASSPAPLGTLGYEQYFGPGTRLTVT.

The rearrangement uses TRBV10-1 and TRBJ2-3; D is possibly TRBD2 (6 bases). Germline V gene sequence: CDR1 WNHNN, CDR2 SYGVQD (reference sequence). CDR3 length: 14 amino acids. V was cut by 3 bases and J by 7 bases, with 14 bases left in between. The CDR3 reads CASSDGDLGYTQYF. As DNA, the CDR3 is TGCGCCAGCAGTGATGGGGACTTGGGTTATACGCAGTATTTT.

A single count supports this clone. This chain links TRBV6-5 with TRBJ2-2; 7 positions match TRBD2. Trimming took 6 bases from V and 1 from J; bases not matched to a gene: 5. The CDR3 is 15 residues long. The germline V gene encodes CDR1 MNHEY and CDR2 SVGAGI. CDR3 in amino acids: CASSREVLNTGELFF. In nucleotides, the CDR3 is TGTGCCAGCAGCCGGGAGGTACTGAACACCGGGGAGCTGTTTTTT.

At least ten counts were recorded for this clone. V usage is TRBV4-3 and J usage is TRBJ1-2; TRBD1 matches at 7 bases. The CDR3 runs to 16 residues. Per germline, CDR1 LGHNA and CDR2 YSLEER. The J segment lost 3 bases and the V segment lost 1 base, leaving 8 bases of the junction unmatched. The CDR3 sequence: CASSQVGNDRDYGYTF. CDR3 DNA sequence: TGCGCCAGCAGCCAAGTCGGTAATGACAGGGACTATGGCTACACCTTC.

In DNA, the CDR3 is TGTGCCAGCAGTGAAGGAGGTCAACCCGGTGGCCAGCCCCAGCATTTT. Protein: CASSEGGQPGGQPQHF. The chain joins TRBV6-1 to TRBJ1-5, with unresolved D. CDR1 and CDR2 (germline): MNHNS, SASEGT. This CDR3 has 16 residues. V gave up 1 base and J gave up 7 bases, with 17 bases separating them.

As for this clone: One junction end disagrees with the germline gene, perhaps due to a read error. The V gene is TRBV3-1 (or the pseudogene TRBV3-2), the J gene TRBJ2-7, with D tentatively TRBD1 (5 bases). The CDR3 is made up of 14 amino acids. Germline V gene data show CDR1 as LGHDT and CDR2 as YNNKEL (reference sequence). The CDR3 DNA sequence: TGTGCCAGCAACCAAGGAGCAGGGTGGCACGAGCAGTACTTC. Protein product: CASNQGAGWHEQYF.